The 9 T cell receptor beta chains below come from one sample, sequenced in a study of CD8+ T cells in alopecia areata. The treatment was: oral pan-JAK inhibitor, 5-10 mg twice daily. Extraction and reverse transcription of RNA yielded cDNA as the sequencing template. TCRdb's copy holds only in-frame clones and misses some; the assay was immunoSEQ multiplex PCR. The repertoire holds about 140,000 clones, with around half as singletons. Material: CD8+ T cells sorted from blood, obtained at week 4, from a patient treated with tofacitinib. The receptors stem from a human donor with alopecia areata.

The rearrangement links TRBV13 to TRBJ2-1; D might be TRBD1 (6 bases). The CDR3 length is 14 residues. Per germline, CDR1 PRHDT and CDR2 FYEKMQ (reference sequence). V was shortened by 4 bases and J by 4 bases, with 11 bases between the two germline ends. CDR3 DNA: TGTGCCAGCAGCTCACTTACAGGGTACAATGAGCAGTTCTTC. This encodes CASSSLTGYNEQFF.

Relative to its sample, this clone is medium-sized. The chain uses TRBV30 and TRBJ2-2; possibly TRBD1 or TRBD2 for D (7 bases each). Germline V CDR1 and CDR2: GTSNPN, SVGIG (reference sequence). The CDR3 totals 14 residues. Trimming removed 2 bases at V and 4 bases at J, with 11 bases between. CDR3 sequence: CAWSSRGGTGELFF. As DNA, the CDR3 is TGTGCCTGGAGTAGCAGGGGGGGCACCGGGGAGCTGTTTTTT.

The chain couples TRBV27 to TRBJ2-7, with D possibly being TRBD2 (6 bases). This CDR3 contains 15 residues. V lost 3 bases and J lost 2, with 14 bases in between. Per germline, CDR1 MNHEY and CDR2 SMNVEV (reference sequence). CDR3 amino acids: CASSFSGGAPYEQYF. CDR3 DNA sequence: TGTGCCAGCAGTTTTTCAGGAGGGGCCCCCTACGAGCAGTACTTC.

The gene calls are TRBV29-1 and TRBJ2-7; D is perhaps TRBD1 (6 bases). The ends were cut back, 1 base at V and 1 base at J, with 8 bases in the middle. The CDR3 consists of 13 residues. Germline CDR1 is SQVTM and CDR2 is ANQGSEA. CDR3 in DNA: TGCAGCGTTGAAGGGGACATGTCCTACGAGCAGTACTTC. Translated: CSVEGDMSYEQYF.

This clone has just a few counts. The chain employs TRBV2 and TRBJ2-5; no clear D gene. The germline V and J ends were trimmed by 6 bases and 10 bases, with 15 bases remaining between them. Per germline, CDR1 SNHLY and CDR2 FYNNEI. The CDR3 is made up of 12 amino acids. The CDR3 DNA reads as TGTGCCAGCAGATTACTGGGTGTGGACCAGTACTTC. It specifies CASRLLGVDQYF.

The V call is TRBV30, the J call TRBJ1-1; D is possibly TRBD1 (5 bases). V was shortened by 3 bases and J by 1 base, with 12 bases between the two germline ends. Germline-derived CDR1 and CDR2 are GTSNPN and SVGIG (reference sequence). CDR3 length: 14 residues. CDR3: CAWSHGHPNTEAFF. The CDR3, as DNA: TGTGCCTGGAGCCACGGACACCCGAACACTGAAGCTTTCTTT.

Details on this clone: A far larger clone is one nucleotide away, so this likely arose from a read error. The rearrangement links TRBV9 to TRBJ2-1; D is ambiguous. Deletions cut 6 bases from V and 7 bases from J, with 14 bases between. CDR3 length equals 13 residues. Germline V gene lookup returns CDR1 SGDLS and CDR2 YYNGEE. Written as DNA, the CDR3 is TGTGCCAGCAATAGGTACCTTGGTAATGAGCAGTTCTTC. Translated, it gives CASNRYLGNEQFF.

This clone has only a few counts. V and J are TRBV29-1 and TRBJ2-1; a weak D match, TRBD1 (5 bases). This CDR3 has 13 residues. V was clipped by 3 bases and J by 10 bases, with 16 bases between them. Germline V gives CDR1 SQVTM, CDR2 ANQGSEA. CDR3 sequence reads: CSVDHGQGQEQFF. The CDR3 DNA follows: TGCAGCGTTGATCACGGGCAGGGCCAAGAGCAGTTCTTC.

This clone turned up a few times. The chain links TRBV29-1 to TRBJ2-7; D is unclear. Germline V gene data show CDR1 as SQVTM and CDR2 as ANQGSEA. The ends were cut back, 3 bases at V and 2 bases at J, with 8 bases in the middle. The CDR3 has 12 amino acids. Written as DNA, the CDR3 is TGCAGCGTTGAGGGTACCACCTACGAGCAGTACTTC. Translated, it gives CSVEGTTYEQYF.